One sample yielded the 21 T cell receptor beta chains listed below, sequenced in a study of T cell repertoires in cytomegalovirus infection. MiXCR was run by TCRdb on the reads, yielding one entry per CDR3 protein. Of approximately 150,000 distinct CDR3 sequences in the sample, roughly a fifth were seen once. No antigens are known for them. This sample comprised CD8+ T cells from cultured PBMCs, obtained from culture after CMV antigen stimulation. The receptors here all came from a human donor in good health (CMV status not recorded). Some clones in this sample may be carry-over from other donors' samples.

This clonotype has more than one count but fewer than ten. V usage is TRBV6-2 or TRBV6-3 and J usage is TRBJ2-5, with D unclear. Looked up from germline, CDR1 is MNHEY and CDR2 is SVGEGT. CDR3 length equals 13 residues. The V and J ends lost 8 bases and 5 bases respectively, with 15 bases between them. CDR3 DNA: TGTGCCAGCCGATTGGGATCTTGGGAGACCCAGTACTTC. Translated: CASRLGSWETQYF.

This clonotype has just a few counts. The CDR3 spells CASSASNSPLHF. The CDR3 DNA is TGTGCCAGCAGCGCCAGTAATTCACCCCTCCACTTT. The V gene is TRBV12-3 or TRBV12-4, the J gene TRBJ1-6; no firm D call. CDR3 length equals 12 residues. V was clipped by 6 bases and J by 6 bases, with 6 bases between them.

The chain is built from TRBV7-8 and TRBJ1-5; a weak D match, TRBD1 (5 bases). Per the germline V gene, CDR1 is SGHVS and CDR2 is FQNEAQ. V lost 4 bases, J lost 4 bases, and 17 bases lay in between. This CDR3 comprises 16 residues. The CDR3 sequence is CASSSLRDGKNQPQHF. The CDR3, as DNA: TGTGCCAGCAGCTCTCTCCGGGACGGCAAAAATCAGCCCCAGCATTTT.

By proportion, this clonotype is medium-sized (0.01 to 0.1%). The CDR3, as DNA: TGTGCCAGCAGCCCTCGGACGGAAAACACTGAAGCTTTCTTT. This encodes CASSPRTENTEAFF. The rearrangement links TRBV7-9 to TRBJ1-1; D gene unclear. This CDR3 has 14 amino acids. V was trimmed by 5 bases and J by 2 bases, leaving 12 bases between them. The germline gives CDR1 SEHNR, CDR2 FQNEAQ (reference sequence).

This clonotype has just a few counts. This chain links TRBV5-5 with TRBJ1-6; 10 bases line up with TRBD1. CDR1 is SGHKS and CDR2 is YYEKEE in the germline V gene (reference sequence). Unmatched junction bases numbered 4, after V lost 0 bases and J lost 10 bases. There are 15 residues in the CDR3. The CDR3 coding sequence is TGTGCCAGCAGCTTGGAAGGGACAGGGGCCTCACCCCTCCACTTT. This sequence encodes CASSLEGTGASPLHF. Filled out from reference TRBV5-5 and TRBJ1-6, the complete variable domain reads DAGVTQSPTHLIKTRGQQVTLRCSPISGHKSVSWYQQVLGQGPQFIFQYYEKEERGRGNFPDRFSARQFPNYSSELNVNALLLGDSALYLCASSLEGTGASPLHFGNGTRLTVT.

This clonotype was recorded a few times. Given a much more abundant clone one base away, this may be a read error. J is TRBJ2-7 and V is TRBV11-2; D not certain. The V end was cut by 3 bases, the J end by 2 bases, with 8 bases between. The germline gives CDR1 SGHAT, CDR2 FQNNGV. This CDR3 region has 13 residues. Written as DNA, the CDR3 is TGTGCCAGCAGCTTCGGGCCCACCTACGAGCAGTACTTC. It translates to CASSFGPTYEQYF.

The CDR3 spells CASSEGQVGYVAFF. As DNA, the CDR3 is TGTGCCAGCAGTGAAGGCCAGGTCGGTTATGTGGCTTTCTTT. The chain is built from TRBV2 and TRBJ1-1; D ambiguous. The germline V gene has CDR1 SNHLY and CDR2 FYNNEI. The CDR3 contains 14 residues. V lost 1 base, J lost 11 bases, and 17 bases lay in between.

This clonotype was observed a few times. The gene calls are TRBV7-9 and TRBJ2-7; tentatively, D is TRBD1 (6 bases). Trimming cost V 6 bases and J 5 bases, with 20 bases left between them. The CDR3 spans 15 residues. Germline V gene sequence: CDR1 SEHNR, CDR2 FQNEAQ (reference sequence). This CDR3 reads CASSQSKLQGNEQYF. CDR3 DNA sequence: TGTGCCAGCAGTCAAAGCAAACTGCAGGGGAACGAGCAGTACTTC.

In its sample, this clonotype was seen a few times. The chain links TRBV7-8 to TRBJ2-1; a possible D gene is TRBD2 (5 bases). The germline V and J ends were trimmed by 3 bases and 0 bases, with 9 bases remaining between them. Germline loops: CDR1 SGHVS, CDR2 FQNEAQ. This CDR3 is 15 amino acids long. The chain's CDR3 is CASSLTTSSYNEQFF. In nucleotides, the CDR3 is TGTGCCAGCAGCTTGACTACGAGCTCCTACAATGAGCAGTTCTTC.

This clonotype qualifies as medium-sized. The V call is TRBV7-2, the J call TRBJ1-1, with 7 bases aligning to TRBD1. The V gene end was trimmed by 2 bases and the J gene end by 5 bases; junction bases not matched to a gene: 8. Germline V lookup: CDR1 SGHTA, CDR2 FQGNSA. The CDR3 covers 15 residues. The CDR3 nucleotides read TGTGCCAGCAGCTTAAAGGGGGCGCGAGGAACTGAAGCTTTCTTT. It specifies CASSLKGARGTEAFF.

The chain has TRBV7-2 and TRBJ1-5; D unresolved. Germline V gene lookup returns CDR1 SGHTA and CDR2 FQGNSA. V was shortened by 1 base and J by 7 bases, with 11 bases between the two germline ends. The CDR3 loop spans 14 amino acids. The CDR3 reads CASSLVSQPQPQHF. The CDR3 DNA follows: TGTGCCAGCAGCTTAGTCAGCCAGCCCCAGCCCCAGCATTTT.

This clonotype was counted between two and nine times. This sequence joins TRBV6-2 or TRBV6-3 and TRBJ1-1; TRBD1 might be the D (6 bases). V was shortened by 8 bases and J by 4 bases, with 20 bases between the two germline ends. This CDR3 spans 15 amino acids. CDR1 and CDR2 (germline): MNHEY, SVGEGT. Written as DNA, the CDR3 is TGTGCCAGCCGTCCTTCTTTGGGGGGCGGCACTGAAGCTTTCTTT. It yields the protein CASRPSLGGGTEAFF.

In its sample, this clonotype was seen a few times. The chain is built from TRBV12-3 or TRBV12-4 and TRBJ2-5, with D hard to call. The CDR3 length is 13 residues. Trimming shortened V by 5 bases and J by 2 bases, and 9 bases separated the two germline ends. The CDR3, as DNA: TGTGCCAGCAGTCCCGACTTACAAGAGACCCAGTACTTC. Its protein product is CASSPDLQETQYF.

The chain couples TRBV7-8 to TRBJ1-1, with TRBD1 as a possible D gene (5 bases). The V end lost 1 base, the J end lost 5 bases, and 17 bases lay between the germline ends. The CDR3 extends over 16 amino acids. Germline lookup yields CDR1 SGHVS and CDR2 FQNEAQ. The CDR3 sequence: CASSLEGGTFGTEAFF. CDR3 nucleotides: TGTGCCAGCAGCTTAGAAGGCGGGACCTTCGGAACTGAAGCTTTCTTT.

V is TRBV20-1 and J is TRBJ2-1; D is perhaps TRBD2 (6 bases). Germline V gene sequence: CDR1 DFQATT, CDR2 SNEGSKA (reference sequence). This CDR3 contains 16 residues. V was shortened by 3 bases and J by 8 bases, with 23 bases between the two germline ends. The chain's CDR3 is CSARGASRGPGDEQFF. CDR3 in DNA: TGCAGTGCTAGGGGAGCCTCAAGAGGACCGGGGGATGAGCAGTTCTTC.

The chain employs TRBV2 and TRBJ2-7, with D possibly being TRBD2 (5 bases). Germline V CDR1 and CDR2: SNHLY, FYNNEI. V was pared by 2 bases and J by 4 bases, with 12 bases between. CDR3 length: 14 residues. The CDR3 sequence: CASSEPAVRYEQYF. CDR3 DNA: TGTGCCAGCAGTGAACCAGCGGTGAGATACGAGCAGTACTTC.

The chain is built from TRBV7-2 and TRBJ2-7; perhaps TRBD1 as D (6 bases). The CDR3 runs 16 residues. V was pared by 2 bases and J by 3 bases, with 17 bases between. Germline V lookup: CDR1 SGHTA, CDR2 FQGNSA. This chain's CDR3 is CASSLPRSGDIYEQYF. The CDR3 coding sequence is TGTGCCAGCAGCTTACCGAGATCAGGGGACATCTACGAGCAGTACTTC.

This clonotype appeared a few times. The V and J genes are TRBV7-9 and TRBJ2-6; 12 bases are shared with TRBD1. CDR3 length equals 18 residues. The V segment lost 11 bases and the J segment 2 bases; nucleotides outside the gene matches: 13. Germline assignment: CDR1 SEHNR and CDR2 FQNEAQ (reference sequence). The CDR3 nucleotides read TGTGCCCCCTGGGGGCAACGGGACAGGGGGCCTGGGGCCAACGTCCTGACTTTC. As protein: CAPWGQRDRGPGANVLTF.

V gene TRBV19 combines with J gene TRBJ1-5; possible D gene TRBD1, 6 bases. This CDR3 comprises 15 residues. Germline V gene data show CDR1 as LNHDA and CDR2 as SQIVND (reference sequence). With 1 base removed from V and 7 bases from J, the gap between germline ends came to 14 bases. The CDR3 is CASSIAGGAGQPQHF. DNA for the CDR3: TGTGCCAGTAGTATAGCTGGGGGCGCAGGACAGCCCCAGCATTTT.

This clonotype was seen many times. The V call is TRBV4-2, the J call TRBJ2-7; TRBD1 agrees at 8 bases. This CDR3 has 14 amino acids. V shed 4 bases and J 3 bases; nucleotides not matched to a gene: 5. Germline CDR1 and CDR2: LGHNA and YNFKEQ. The CDR3: CASSPGTGLYEQYF. CDR3 nucleotides: TGTGCCAGCAGCCCCGGGACAGGCCTCTACGAGCAGTACTTC.

This clonotype appeared once. The gene calls are TRBV9 and TRBJ1-2; 9 nucleotides agree with TRBD1. Germline CDR1 SGDLS, CDR2 YYNGEE. The CDR3 is 15 amino acids. J lost 3 bases, V lost 4 bases, and 7 bases had no gene match. The CDR3 nucleotides are TGTGCCAGCAGCACGAGGCGGGACAGGGACTATGGCTACACCTTC. This gives the protein CASSTRRDRDYGYTF. Together with reference TRBV9 and TRBJ1-2, the CDR3 gives the full variable domain: DSGVTQTPKHLITATGQRVTLRCSPRSGDLSVYWYQQSLDQGLQFLIQYYNGEERAKGNILERFSAQQFPDLHSELNLSSLELGDSALYFCASSTRRDRDYGYTFGSGTRLTVV.